The subject of this entry is one T cell receptor beta chain. The data belong to a study of blood T cell repertoires in COVID-19. The study recruited exposed participants who had met a COVID-19 case within 2 weeks before entry. The CDR3 is 18 residues long. Germline V lookup: CDR1 SGHRS, CDR2 YFSETQ. Trimming shortened V by 3 bases and J by 2 bases, and 24 bases separated the two germline ends. Sequenced by immunoSEQ multiplex PCR; TCRdb stores in-frame clones only, minus some. Altogether more than 200,000 clones are present, 88% being singletons, with the ten largest covering 3% to 4%. The TCR sequence derives from a woman in her thirties who had been exposed to COVID-19. The chain recombines TRBV5-1 with TRBJ2-7; D is unclear. Sample: PBMCs or T cells enriched from blood (not recorded which). The CDR3 DNA follows: TGCGCCAGCAGCTATGAGGCCCTAATTACCCGCCGCCCCTACGAGCAGTACTTC. Translating it yields CASSYEALITRRPYEQYF.